This T cell receptor beta chain was captured by sequencing in a study of T cell repertoires in cytomegalovirus infection. Study details: Through public TCR beta signatures, both CMV infection and matching HLA type were indicated. Notes on the study in general: In two of eight donors, the top clonotype was HLA-C-restricted CMV-specific. Based on cumulative public TCR beta family frequency, carriers of CMV plus the relevant HLA were identified.

TCRdb used MiXCR to reprocess the reads, holding one entry per CDR3 protein. The sample has roughly 280,000 distinct CDR3 sequences, roughly 15% seen once. The length of the CDR3 is 15 residues. Trimming left V 2 bases short and J 6 bases short, with 14 bases between. Germline V gives CDR1 MDHEN, CDR2 SYDVKM. Concerning this clonotype: Its antigen is undetermined. Being one base from a much bigger clone, this may be a read error.

Source material: PBMCs. This TCR derives from a human donor in good health (CMV status not recorded). Some clones in this sample may be carry-over from other donors' samples. The chain combines TRBV28 with TRBJ1-5, with no clear D. The CDR3 DNA sequence: TGTGCCAGCAGTTTAATGGGCGGGAAGGGTCAGCCCCAGCATTTT. Translation gives CASSLMGGKGQPQHF. Based on the CDR3 plus reference TRBV28 and TRBJ1-5, the full variable domain is DVKVTQSSRYLVKRTGEKVFLECVQDMDHENMFWYRQDPGLGLRLIYFSYDVKMKEKGDIPEGYSVSREKKERFSLILESASTNQTSMYLCASSLMGGKGQPQHFGDGTRLSIL.